This T cell receptor beta chain was found in a study of blood T cell repertoires in COVID-19. Method: immunoSEQ multiplex PCR; TCRdb's copy keeps in-frame clones and lacks some. Here the sample spans approximately 210,000 clones, about 92% being singletons. Sequences were obtained from peripheral blood. The sequence derives from a man younger than 45 with acute or convalescent COVID-19.

The CDR3 nucleotides read TGTGCCACCAGTGCGCGTAGGGACACCGAAGGCTACACCTTC. This sequence encodes CATSARRDTEGYTF. This chain uses TRBV24-1 with TRBJ1-2, with a tentative D call TRBD1 (6 bases). The ends were cut back, 5 bases at V and 8 bases at J, with 17 bases in the middle. The CDR3 sequence is 14 residues long. Germline V CDR1 and CDR2: KGHDR, SFDVKD.